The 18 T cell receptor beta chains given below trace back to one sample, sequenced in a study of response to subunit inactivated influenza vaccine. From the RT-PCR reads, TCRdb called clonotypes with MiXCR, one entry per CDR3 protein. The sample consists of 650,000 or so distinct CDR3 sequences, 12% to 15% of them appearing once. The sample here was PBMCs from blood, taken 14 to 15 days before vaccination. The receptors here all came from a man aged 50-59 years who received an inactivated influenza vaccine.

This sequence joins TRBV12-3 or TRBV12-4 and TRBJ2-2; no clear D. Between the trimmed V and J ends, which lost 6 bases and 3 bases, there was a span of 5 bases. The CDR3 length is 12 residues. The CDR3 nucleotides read TGTGCCAGCAGGCCCTACACCGGGGAGCTGTTTTTT. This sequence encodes CASRPYTGELFF.

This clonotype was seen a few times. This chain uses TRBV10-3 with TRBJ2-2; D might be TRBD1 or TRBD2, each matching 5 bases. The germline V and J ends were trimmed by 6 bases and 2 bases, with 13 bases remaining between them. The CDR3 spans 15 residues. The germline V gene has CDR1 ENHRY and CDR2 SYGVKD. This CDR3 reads CAIRVRDANTGELFF. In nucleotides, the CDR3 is TGTGCCATCAGGGTCCGGGACGCAAACACCGGGGAGCTGTTTTTT.

The DNA for the CDR3 is TGTGCCAGCAGCTTACCGAGGGGGCGAGTCGGTACAGAGACCCAGTACTTC. This encodes CASSLPRGRVGTETQYF. The V gene is TRBV7-6, the J gene TRBJ2-5; 7 bases are shared with TRBD1. Germline CDR1 and CDR2: SGHVS and FNYEAQ. CDR3 length equals 17 residues. V gave up 2 bases and J gave up 4 bases; unmatched junction bases: 13. Drawing the rest from reference TRBV7-6 and TRBJ2-5, the complete variable domain is GAGVSQSPRYKVTKRGQDVALRCDPISGHVSLYWYRQALGQGPEFLTYFNYEAQQDKSGLPNDRFSAERPEGSISTLTIQRTEQRDSAMYRCASSLPRGRVGTETQYFGPGTRLLVL.

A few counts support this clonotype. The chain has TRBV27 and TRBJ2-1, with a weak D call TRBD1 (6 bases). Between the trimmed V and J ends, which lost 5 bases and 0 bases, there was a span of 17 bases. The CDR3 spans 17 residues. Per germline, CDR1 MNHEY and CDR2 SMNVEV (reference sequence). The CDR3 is CASSTNNRDPSYNEQFF. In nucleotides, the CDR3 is TGTGCCAGCAGTACCAATAACAGGGACCCCTCCTACAATGAGCAGTTCTTC.

Here the CDR3 DNA reads TGCAGCGCTTTGGGGGGCGGCCGAGCCTCCTACAATGAGCAGTTCTTC. Its protein product is CSALGGGRASYNEQFF. The chain recombines TRBV29-1 with TRBJ2-1, with D perhaps matching TRBD1 or TRBD2 (6 bases each). Germline CDR1 and CDR2: SQVTM and ANQGSEA. The CDR3 contains 16 residues. V was shortened by 7 bases and J by 0 bases, with 19 bases between the two germline ends.

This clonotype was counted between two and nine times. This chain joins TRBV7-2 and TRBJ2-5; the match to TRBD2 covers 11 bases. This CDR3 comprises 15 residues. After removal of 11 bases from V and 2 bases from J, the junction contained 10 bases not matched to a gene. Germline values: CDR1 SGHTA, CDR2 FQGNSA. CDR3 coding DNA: TGTGCCGGTAGCCGGACTAGCGGGCCTCAAGAGACCCAGTACTTC. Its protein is CAGSRTSGPQETQYF. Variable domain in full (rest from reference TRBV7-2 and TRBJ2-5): GAGVSQSPSNKVTEKGKDVELRCDPISGHTALYWYRQSLGQGLEFLIYFQGNSAPDKSGLPSDRFSAERTGGSVSTLTIQRTQQEDSAVYLCAGSRTSGPQETQYFGPGTRLLVL.

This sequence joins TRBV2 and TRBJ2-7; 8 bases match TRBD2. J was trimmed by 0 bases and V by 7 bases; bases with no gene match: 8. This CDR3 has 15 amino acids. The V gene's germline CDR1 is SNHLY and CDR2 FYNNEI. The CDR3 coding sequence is TGTGCCAGCAAAAATCTAGCGGGCGTCTCCTACGAGCAGTACTTC. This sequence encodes CASKNLAGVSYEQYF.

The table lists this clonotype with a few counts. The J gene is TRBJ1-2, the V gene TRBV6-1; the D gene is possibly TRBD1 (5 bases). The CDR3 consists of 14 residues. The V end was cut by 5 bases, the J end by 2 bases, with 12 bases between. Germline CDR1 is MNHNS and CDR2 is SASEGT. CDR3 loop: CASSKDRQNYGYTF. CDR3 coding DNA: TGTGCCAGCAGTAAAGACAGACAAAACTATGGCTACACCTTC.

CDR3 loop: CASSLEVRPATGELFF. As DNA, the CDR3 is TGTGCCAGCAGCTTAGAAGTCCGGCCTGCAACCGGGGAGCTGTTTTTT. This sequence joins TRBV7-2 and TRBJ2-2, with D unresolved. V dropped 1 base and J dropped 5 bases, with 14 bases sitting between them. Germline values: CDR1 SGHTA, CDR2 FQGNSA. The CDR3 runs 16 residues.

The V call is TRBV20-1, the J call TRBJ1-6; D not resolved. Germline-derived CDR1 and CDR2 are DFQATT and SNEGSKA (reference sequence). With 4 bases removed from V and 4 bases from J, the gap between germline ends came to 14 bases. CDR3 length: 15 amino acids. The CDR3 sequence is CSATTLTVYNSPLHF. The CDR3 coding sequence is TGCAGTGCTACGACCCTTACAGTGTATAATTCACCCCTCCACTTT.

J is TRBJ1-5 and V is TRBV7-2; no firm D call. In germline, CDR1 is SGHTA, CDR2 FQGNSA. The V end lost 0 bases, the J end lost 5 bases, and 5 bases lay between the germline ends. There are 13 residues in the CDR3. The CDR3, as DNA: TGTGCCAGCAGCTTAGCACACTATCAGCCCCAGCATTTT. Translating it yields CASSLAHYQPQHF.

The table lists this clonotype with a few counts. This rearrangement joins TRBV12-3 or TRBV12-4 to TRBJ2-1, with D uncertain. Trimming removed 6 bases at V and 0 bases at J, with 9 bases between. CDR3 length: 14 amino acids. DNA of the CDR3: TGTGCCAGCAGCCCCATAGGCTCCTACAATGAGCAGTTCTTC. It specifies CASSPIGSYNEQFF.

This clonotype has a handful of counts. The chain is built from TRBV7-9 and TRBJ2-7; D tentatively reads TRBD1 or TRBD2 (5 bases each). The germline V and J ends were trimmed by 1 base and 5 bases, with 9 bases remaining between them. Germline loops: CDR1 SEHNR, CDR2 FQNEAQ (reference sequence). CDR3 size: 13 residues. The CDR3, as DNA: TGTGCCAGCAGCTTAGGACAGAGGGACGAGCAGTACTTC. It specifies CASSLGQRDEQYF. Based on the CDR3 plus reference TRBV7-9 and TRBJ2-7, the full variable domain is DTGVSQNPRHKITKRGQNVTFRCDPISEHNRLYWYRQTLGQGPEFLTYFQNEAQLEKSRLLSDRFSAERPKGSFSTLEIQRTEQGDSAMYLCASSLGQRDEQYFGPGTRLTVT.

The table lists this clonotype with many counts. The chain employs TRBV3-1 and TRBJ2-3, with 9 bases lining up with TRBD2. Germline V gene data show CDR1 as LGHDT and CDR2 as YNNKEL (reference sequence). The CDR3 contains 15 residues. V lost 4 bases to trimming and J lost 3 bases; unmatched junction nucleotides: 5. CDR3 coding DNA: TGTGCCAGCAGCCCGACTAGCGGCTATACAGATACGCAGTATTTT. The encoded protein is CASSPTSGYTDTQYF.

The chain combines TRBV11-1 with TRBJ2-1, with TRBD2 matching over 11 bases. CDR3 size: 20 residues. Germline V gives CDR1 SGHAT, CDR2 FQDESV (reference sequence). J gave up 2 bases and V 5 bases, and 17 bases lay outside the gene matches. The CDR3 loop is CASSGTLGTSGSIPYNEQFF. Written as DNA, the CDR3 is TGTGCCAGCAGCGGAACTCTCGGGACTAGCGGTTCAATCCCCTACAATGAGCAGTTCTTC.

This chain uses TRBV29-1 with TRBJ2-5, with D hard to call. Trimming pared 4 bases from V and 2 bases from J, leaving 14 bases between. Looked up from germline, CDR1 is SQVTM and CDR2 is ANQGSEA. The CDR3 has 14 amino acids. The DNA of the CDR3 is TGCAGCGTTGTAGGATCAGTTACTCAAGAGACCCAGTACTTC. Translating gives CSVVGSVTQETQYF.

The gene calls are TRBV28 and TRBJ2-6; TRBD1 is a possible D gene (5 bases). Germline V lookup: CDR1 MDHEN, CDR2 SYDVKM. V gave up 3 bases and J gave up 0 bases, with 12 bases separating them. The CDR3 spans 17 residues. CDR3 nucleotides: TGTGCCAGCAGTTTCGCGCAGGGCAGCTCTGGGGCCAACGTCCTGACTTTC. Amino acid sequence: CASSFAQGSSGANVLTF.

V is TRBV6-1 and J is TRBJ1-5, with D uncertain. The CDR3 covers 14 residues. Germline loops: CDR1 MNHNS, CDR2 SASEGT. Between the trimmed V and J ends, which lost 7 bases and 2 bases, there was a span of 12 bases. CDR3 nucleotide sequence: TGTGCCAGCAACCTAGGTACGCGCAATCAGCCCCAGCATTTT. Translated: CASNLGTRNQPQHF.